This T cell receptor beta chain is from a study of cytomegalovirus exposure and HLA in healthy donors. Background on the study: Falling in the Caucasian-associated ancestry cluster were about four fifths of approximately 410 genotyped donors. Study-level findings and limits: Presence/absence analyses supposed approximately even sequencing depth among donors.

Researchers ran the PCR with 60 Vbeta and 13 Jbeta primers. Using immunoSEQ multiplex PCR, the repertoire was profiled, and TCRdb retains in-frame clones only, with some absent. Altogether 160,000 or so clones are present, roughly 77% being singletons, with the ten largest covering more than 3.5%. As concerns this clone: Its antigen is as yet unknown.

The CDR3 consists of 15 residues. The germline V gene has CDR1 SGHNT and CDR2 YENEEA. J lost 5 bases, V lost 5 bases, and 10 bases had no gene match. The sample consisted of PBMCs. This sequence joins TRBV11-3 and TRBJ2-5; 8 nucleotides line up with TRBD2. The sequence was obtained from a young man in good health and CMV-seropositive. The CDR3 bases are TGTGCCAGCAGCCACACTAGCGGCCCCGGGGAGACCCAGTACTTC. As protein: CASSHTSGPGETQYF.